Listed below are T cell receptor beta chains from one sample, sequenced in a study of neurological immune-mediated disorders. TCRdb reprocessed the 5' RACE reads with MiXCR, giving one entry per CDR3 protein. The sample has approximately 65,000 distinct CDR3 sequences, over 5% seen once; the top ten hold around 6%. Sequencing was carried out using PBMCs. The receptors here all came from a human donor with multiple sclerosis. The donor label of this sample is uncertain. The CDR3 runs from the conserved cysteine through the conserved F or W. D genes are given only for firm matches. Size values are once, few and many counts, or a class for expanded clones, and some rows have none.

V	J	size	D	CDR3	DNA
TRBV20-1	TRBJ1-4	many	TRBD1	CSADGTGNEKLFF	TGCAGTGCCGACGGGACAGGGAATGAAAAACTGTTTTTT
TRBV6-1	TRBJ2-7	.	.	CAIRQPRSYEQYF	TGTGCCATTCGACAGCCTCGCTCCTACGAGCAGTACTTC
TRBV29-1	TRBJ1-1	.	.	CSAGTPTAEAFF	TGCAGCGCCGGGACGCCGACGGCTGAAGCTTTCTTT
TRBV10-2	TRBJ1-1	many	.	CASSWTGNTEAFF	TGCGCCAGCAGTTGGACGGGGAACACTGAAGCTTTCTTT
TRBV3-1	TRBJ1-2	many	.	CASSQGRIISYTF	TGTGCCAGCAGCCAAGGACGGATTATAAGCTACACCTTC
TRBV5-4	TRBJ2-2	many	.	CASSLNPVETGELFF	TGTGCCAGCAGCTTGAACCCAGTGGAAACCGGGGAGCTGTTTTTT
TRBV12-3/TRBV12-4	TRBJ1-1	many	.	CASRNYLLNREGTEAFF	TGTGCCAGCAGAAACTATCTCCTAAACAGGGAAGGCACTGAAGCTTTCTTT
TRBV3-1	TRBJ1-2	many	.	CASSQVGSGPDGYTF	TGTGCCAGCAGCCAAGTAGGTAGTGGTCCTGATGGCTACACCTTC
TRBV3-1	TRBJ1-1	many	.	CASTGGNTEAFF	TGTGCCAGCACCGGGGGCAACACTGAAGCTTTCTTT
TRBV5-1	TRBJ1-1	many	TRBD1	CASRSYRGYYTEAFF	TGCGCCAGCCGATCGTACAGGGGCTATTACACTGAAGCTTTCTTT
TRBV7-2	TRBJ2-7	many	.	CASSPFGEQYF	TGTGCCAGCAGCCCCTTTGGCGAGCAGTACTTC
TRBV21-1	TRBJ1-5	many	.	CASSNAGQGASQPQHF	TGTGCCAGCAGCAACGCCGGACAGGGGGCCAGCCAGCCCCAGCATTTT
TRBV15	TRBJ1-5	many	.	CATSRDSSDGNQPQHF	TGTGCCACCAGCAGAGATTCGTCGGACGGCAATCAGCCCCAGCATTTT
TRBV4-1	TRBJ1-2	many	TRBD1	CASSLTGNGGYTF	TGCGCCAGCAGCCTGACAGGGAACGGTGGCTACACCTTC
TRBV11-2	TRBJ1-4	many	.	CASSSWTAGTNEKLFF	TGTGCCAGCAGCTCCTGGACAGCTGGAACTAATGAAAAACTGTTTTTT
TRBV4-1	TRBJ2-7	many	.	CASSQEGTGIYEQYF	TGCGCCAGCAGCCAAGAAGGGACGGGGATTTACGAGCAGTACTTC
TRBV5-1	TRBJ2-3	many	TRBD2	CASSSIGLAGGDTQYF	TGCGCCAGCAGCTCCATAGGACTAGCGGGGGGGGATACGCAGTATTTT
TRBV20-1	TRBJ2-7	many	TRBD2	CSARDPKAGGPAAYEQYF	TGCAGTGCTAGAGATCCCAAAGCGGGGGGGCCGGCTGCCTACGAGCAGTACTTC
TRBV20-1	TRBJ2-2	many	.	CSARDPGSPGELFF	TGCAGTGCTAGAGATCCAGGGTCTCCCGGGGAGCTGTTTTTT
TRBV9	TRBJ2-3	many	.	CASSVGARDTQYF	TGTGCCAGCAGCGTAGGGGCCAGAGATACGCAGTATTTT
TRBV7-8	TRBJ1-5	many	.	CASSLASSNQPQHF	TGTGCCAGCAGCTTAGCGAGTAGCAATCAGCCCCAGCATTTT
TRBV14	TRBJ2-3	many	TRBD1	CASSSLGQGAIDTQYF	TGTGCCAGCAGCAGTCTGGGACAGGGGGCTATAGATACGCAGTATTTT
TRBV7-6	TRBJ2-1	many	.	CASSPGKYNEQFF	TGTGCCAGCAGCCCCGGCAAGTACAATGAGCAGTTCTTC
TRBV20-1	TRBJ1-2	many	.	CSARDPNREEDYGYTF	TGCAGTGCTAGAGATCCCAACAGGGAGGAAGACTATGGCTACACCTTC
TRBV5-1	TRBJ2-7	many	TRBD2	CASSFASGGYEQYF	TGCGCCAGCAGCTTCGCCAGCGGGGGCTACGAGCAGTACTTC
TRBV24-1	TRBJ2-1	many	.	CATSDFPPYNEQFF	TGTGCCACCAGTGATTTCCCGCCATACAATGAGCAGTTCTTC
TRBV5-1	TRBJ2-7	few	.	CASSVDSQSSYEQYF	TGCGCCAGCAGCGTCGACAGCCAAAGCTCCTACGAGCAGTACTTC
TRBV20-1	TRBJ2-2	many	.	CSARRQGLTGELFF	TGCAGTGCTCGCCGACAGGGACTTACCGGGGAGCTGTTTTTT
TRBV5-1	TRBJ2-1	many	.	CASSLGVSVNEQFF	TGCGCCAGCAGCTTGGGAGTCAGCGTCAATGAGCAGTTCTTC
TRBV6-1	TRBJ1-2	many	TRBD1	CASSEAAQGRGYTF	TGTGCCAGCAGTGAAGCCGCACAGGGGAGAGGCTACACCTTC
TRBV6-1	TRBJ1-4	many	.	CASTLQHKLFF	TGTGCCAGCACCCTACAGCATAAACTGTTTTTT
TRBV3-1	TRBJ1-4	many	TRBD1	CASSGQGGEKLFF	TGTGCCAGCAGCGGACAGGGGGGCGAAAAACTGTTTTTT
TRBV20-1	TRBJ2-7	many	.	CSAERDSYEQYF	TGCAGTGCTGAGAGGGACTCCTACGAGCAGTACTTC
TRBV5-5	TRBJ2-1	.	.	CASSFQGSEQFF	TGTGCCAGCAGCTTCCAGGGGAGTGAGCAGTTCTTC
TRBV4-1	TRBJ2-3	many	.	CASSQGQNTDTQYF	TGCGCCAGCAGCCAAGGCCAGAACACAGATACGCAGTATTTT
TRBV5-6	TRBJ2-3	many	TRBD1	CASSLTFGTGFNTDTQYF	TGTGCCAGCAGCTTAACCTTTGGGACAGGGTTTAACACAGATACGCAGTATTTT
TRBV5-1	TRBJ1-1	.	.	CASSTDGQLNTEAFF	TGCGCCAGCAGCACGGATGGGCAGTTAAACACTGAAGCTTTCTTT
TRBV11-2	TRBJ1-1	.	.	CASSSSQGGTEAFF	TGTGCCAGCAGCTCATCCCAGGGAGGCACTGAAGCTTTCTTT
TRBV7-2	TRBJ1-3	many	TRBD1	CASSLTGARPYSGNTIYF	TGTGCCAGCAGCCTAACAGGGGCTCGGCCGTACTCTGGAAACACCATATATTTT
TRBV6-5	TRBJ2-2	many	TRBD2	CASSTGGKLNTGELFF	TGTGCCAGCAGTACGGGGGGGAAATTGAACACCGGGGAGCTGTTTTTT
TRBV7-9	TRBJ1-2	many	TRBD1	CASSLDRGVGYTF	TGTGCCAGCAGCTTAGACAGGGGAGTGGGCTACACCTTC
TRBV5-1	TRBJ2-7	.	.	CASSPRDSGYEQYF	TGCGCCAGCAGCCCGCGGGACAGCGGGTACGAGCAGTACTTC
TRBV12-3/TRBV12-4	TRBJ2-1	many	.	CASSFSRLSRNNEQFF	TGTGCCAGCAGTTTCTCCCGTTTGAGTAGGAACAATGAGCAGTTCTTC
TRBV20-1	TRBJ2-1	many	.	CSARGGRASVYNEQFF	TGCAGTGCCAGGGGCGGGCGAGCTTCAGTTTACAATGAGCAGTTCTTC